The clone carrying this T cell receptor (beta chain) has just one count. The antigen is undetermined. The data are from a study of T cell responses to AZD1222 COVID-19 vaccine. Study results and limitations: Reportedly, nearly half of unique spike TCRs recognized epitopes outside B.1.351/B.1.1.7 mutations. The donor cohort was predominantly white British with a female majority, and clonal diversity may have been underestimated.

Assay: immunoSEQ multiplex PCR; the TCRdb copy retains only in-frame clones and omits some. The profile covers 150,000 to 200,000 clones, with roughly 87% appearing a single time and less than 1.3% taken by the ten largest. The CDR3 runs 15 residues. The trim removed 4 bases at V and 6 bases at J, leaving 6 bases unmatched. CDR1 is LGHDT and CDR2 is YNNKEL in the germline V gene (reference sequence). The sample consisted of peripheral blood, taken 28 days after the second AZD1222 dose. This receptor was identified in an adult who received the AZD1222 COVID-19 vaccine. V and J are TRBV3-1 (or the pseudogene TRBV3-2) and TRBJ1-5; 10 bases agree with TRBD1. DNA for the CDR3: TGTGCCAGCAGCCTTACCGGGACAGGGGCTCAGCCCCAGCATTTT. It yields the protein CASSLTGTGAQPQHF.